Presented here are 17 T cell receptor beta chains from one specimen sequenced in a study of T cell repertoires in cytomegalovirus infection. TCRdb ran MiXCR on the reads and lists one entry per CDR3 protein. Of 400,000 to 550,000 distinct CDR3 sequences listed, approximately 10% are singletons. The sequenced sample was PBMCs. Receptor source: a human donor in good health (CMV status not recorded). Some clones in this sample may be carry-over from other donors' samples.

The J gene is TRBJ2-3, the V gene TRBV12-5; D uncertain. With 7 bases removed from V and 0 bases from J, the gap between germline ends came to 8 bases. CDR1 is LGHNT and CDR2 is FRNRAP in the germline V gene. The length of the CDR3 is 13 residues. This CDR3 is CASAESSTDTQYF. CDR3 nucleotide sequence: TGTGCTAGTGCCGAATCTAGCACAGATACGCAGTATTTT.

This clonotype has ten or more counts. V and J are TRBV2 and TRBJ2-5; D is possibly TRBD2 (6 bases). The CDR3 runs to 15 residues. Trimming stripped 6 bases from V and 7 bases from J, with 21 bases between. Germline V lookup: CDR1 SNHLY, CDR2 FYNNEI. The CDR3 spells CASSQTKEGQGTQYF. In nucleotides, the CDR3 is TGTGCCAGCAGCCAAACTAAGGAGGGGCAGGGGACCCAGTACTTC.

This clonotype was seen repeatedly, ten times or more. CDR3 sequence reads: CASTRGTENTEAFF. The DNA for the CDR3 is TGTGCCAGCACCAGGGGGACGGAGAACACTGAAGCTTTCTTT. This chain connects TRBV6-5 to TRBJ1-1; 7 bases agree with TRBD1. CDR3 length equals 14 residues. The junction had 6 bases not matched to a gene; V was cut back by 7 bases and J by 1 base. The germline V gene has CDR1 MNHEY and CDR2 SVGAGI.

In its sample, this clonotype was seen many times. The chain carries TRBV7-9 and TRBJ1-4, with D unclear. The CDR3 is 15 residues long. The germline V gene encodes CDR1 SEHNR and CDR2 FQNEAQ (reference sequence). Trimming stripped 7 bases from V and 5 bases from J, with 17 bases between. The CDR3 loop is CASTFDEVPNEKLFF. The CDR3 DNA follows: TGTGCCAGCACCTTTGACGAGGTGCCGAATGAAAAACTGTTTTTT. Combining the CDR3 with reference TRBV7-9 and TRBJ1-4 gives the whole variable domain DTGVSQNPRHKITKRGQNVTFRCDPISEHNRLYWYRQTLGQGPEFLTYFQNEAQLEKSRLLSDRFSAERPKGSFSTLEIQRTEQGDSAMYLCASTFDEVPNEKLFFGSGTQLSVL.

There are many counts of this clonotype. The rearrangement uses TRBV28 and TRBJ2-6, with TRBD1 matching 8 bases. CDR3 length equals 17 residues. Germline assignment: CDR1 MDHEN and CDR2 SYDVKM. V dropped 8 bases and J dropped 1; count of bases not matched to a gene: 10. DNA of the CDR3: TGTGCCAGCGGGGAGGACAGGGTCGTTTCTGGGGCCAACGTCCTGACTTTC. Protein: CASGEDRVVSGANVLTF.

The chain joins TRBV20-1 to TRBJ2-4; D is unclear. The CDR3 totals 15 residues. The V end was cut by 3 bases, the J end by 0 bases, with 12 bases between. Germline assignment: CDR1 DFQATT and CDR2 SNEGSKA (reference sequence). This chain's CDR3 is CSASTRQLAKNIQYF. The CDR3 DNA follows: TGCAGTGCTAGCACCAGGCAATTAGCCAAAAACATTCAGTACTTC.

Note on this clonotype: A read error may explain this, as a much larger clone is one base away. This rearrangement joins TRBV5-1 to TRBJ1-5; D not resolved. This CDR3 has 15 residues. The germline CDR1 and CDR2 sequences are SGHRS and YFSETQ. Trimming cost V 4 bases and J 4 bases, with 15 bases left between them. CDR3 loop: CASSPADEANQPQHF. The CDR3 coding sequence is TGCGCCAGCAGCCCGGCGGACGAAGCGAATCAGCCCCAGCATTTT.

At least ten counts were recorded for this clonotype. V is TRBV20-1 and J is TRBJ2-5; D is possibly TRBD2 (6 bases). CDR3 size: 14 residues. Trimming cost V 7 bases and J 1 base, with 16 bases left between them. Germline CDR1 is DFQATT and CDR2 is SNEGSKA (reference sequence). The CDR3 nucleotides read TGCAGTGAGGCCGGAGCGGGCCCCCAAGAGACCCAGTACTTC. Amino acids: CSEAGAGPQETQYF.

This clonotype was counted ten times or more. The chain links TRBV11-2 to TRBJ2-3; TRBD2 matches 7 bases. Trimming took 7 bases from V and 2 from J; bases not matched to a gene: 9. Germline-derived CDR1 and CDR2 are SGHAT and FQNNGV. The CDR3 loop spans 15 amino acids. CDR3 loop: CASTPVGLDTDTQYF. The CDR3 region has the DNA TGTGCCAGCACCCCAGTAGGACTAGACACAGATACGCAGTATTTT.

This clonotype was seen only a few times. CDR3 nucleotides: TGTGCCAGCTCACCACCGTTTTTACAGGGGAACATTCAGTACTTC. Its translation is CASSPPFLQGNIQYF. The chain uses TRBV18 and TRBJ2-4; 7 bases match TRBD1. The length of the CDR3 is 15 residues. V was pared by 0 bases and J by 7 bases, with 6 bases of the junction left unmatched. The germline CDR1 and CDR2 sequences are KGHSH and LQKENI.

This clonotype was found many times. The chain has TRBV7-2 and TRBJ2-3; D ambiguous. Germline loops: CDR1 SGHTA, CDR2 FQGNSA. With 2 bases removed from V and 5 bases from J, the gap between germline ends came to 8 bases. The CDR3 spans 13 residues. Written as DNA, the CDR3 is TGTGCCAGCAGCTTAAGAAGAGTAGATACGCAGTATTTT. This sequence encodes CASSLRRVDTQYF. Combining the CDR3 with reference TRBV7-2 and TRBJ2-3 gives the whole variable domain GAGVSQSPSNKVTEKGKDVELRCDPISGHTALYWYRQSLGQGLEFLIYFQGNSAPDKSGLPSDRFSAERTGGSVSTLTIQRTQQEDSAVYLCASSLRRVDTQYFGPGTRLTVL.

This clonotype has a count of ten or more. This chain uses TRBV7-6 with TRBJ1-1; 10 bases fit TRBD1. Germline-derived CDR1 and CDR2 are SGHVS and FNYEAQ. V was clipped by 6 bases and J by 1 base; unmatched bases: 5. The CDR3 has 15 residues. DNA for the CDR3: TGTGCCAGCAGATTGACAGGGGGCGCGAACACTGAAGCTTTCTTT. Translating gives CASRLTGGANTEAFF.

There are many counts of this clonotype. V usage is TRBV18 and J usage is TRBJ1-5; 7 bases agree with TRBD1. Trimming removed 6 bases from V and 6 bases from J; junction bases left unmatched: 8. The V gene's germline CDR1 is KGHSH and CDR2 LQKENI. The CDR3 loop spans 14 amino acids. The CDR3 DNA is TGTGCCAGCTCCCCGGGACAGACTGGTCAGCCCCAGCATTTT. This translates into CASSPGQTGQPQHF. The full variable domain, rest sourced from reference TRBV18 and TRBJ1-5, is NAGVMQNPRHLVRRRGQEARLRCSPMKGHSHVYWYRQLPEEGLKFMVYLQKENIIDESGMPKERFSAEFPKEGPSILRIQQVVRGDSAAYFCASSPGQTGQPQHFGDGTRLSIL.

To note about this clonotype: This may stem from a read error, because a much larger clone lies one nucleotide away. The chain recombines TRBV5-4 with TRBJ2-7, with 9 positions matching TRBD1. Germline-derived CDR1 and CDR2 are SGHNT and YYREEE (reference sequence). This CDR3 contains 15 residues. For the CDR3, the DNA is TGTGCCGGCAGCTTGACGGGACAGGGAAGGGACGAGCAGTACTTC. As protein: CAGSLTGQGRDEQYF.

Many counts were recorded for this clonotype. The V call is TRBV7-6, the J call TRBJ2-7; TRBD1 matches 7 bases. The V segment lost 5 bases and the J segment 6 bases; nucleotides outside the gene matches: 13. Germline V gene sequence: CDR1 SGHVS, CDR2 FNYEAQ. The CDR3 is 15 amino acids. CDR3 amino acids: CASSTRTGWSGEQYF. The CDR3 bases are TGTGCCAGCAGCACCCGGACAGGATGGTCCGGCGAGCAGTACTTC.

This clonotype was observed many times. The rearrangement links TRBV28 to TRBJ1-5; 11 bases map to TRBD1. Germline values: CDR1 MDHEN, CDR2 SYDVKM. This CDR3 is 15 amino acids long. After removal of 6 bases from V and 2 bases from J, the junction contained 3 bases not matched to a gene. The CDR3 nucleotides read TGTGCCAGCAGCACGGGACAGGGGGGCAATCAGCCCCAGCATTTT. Protein sequence: CASSTGQGGNQPQHF.

This clonotype was observed at least ten times. The chain uses TRBV7-2 and TRBJ2-3; 11 bases match TRBD2. Germline V CDR1 and CDR2: SGHTA, FQGNSA. After removal of 5 bases from V and 6 bases from J, the junction contained 13 bases not matched to a gene. The CDR3 length is 17 residues. The CDR3 loop reads CASSHRGSGRASDTQYF. The CDR3 DNA is TGTGCCAGCAGCCATCGGGGTAGCGGGAGGGCGTCGGATACGCAGTATTTT. The full variable domain, its missing parts supplied by reference TRBV7-2 and TRBJ2-3, is GAGVSQSPSNKVTEKGKDVELRCDPISGHTALYWYRQSLGQGLEFLIYFQGNSAPDKSGLPSDRFSAERTGGSVSTLTIQRTQQEDSAVYLCASSHRGSGRASDTQYFGPGTRLTVL.